This T cell receptor beta chain was obtained from a study of T cells expressing NK-cell markers. At the level of the study: It was sorted CD3+CD56-NKG2C+, CD3+CD56+NKG2C- and CD3+CD56+NKG2C+ T cells that provided the TCR beta repertoires.

Turning to this clonotype: The antigen remains undetermined.

Overall study results and limits: The contribution of dominant NKG2C+ clonotypes to CD8+ T cells in more than five donors was about 1.0-7.0%. Questions lingered over whether expanded NKG2C+ T cell clones were HCMV-specific.

For TCR beta, cDNA was produced by 5'RACE template switching with UMIs. TCRdb processed the 5' RACE reads again and assigns one entry to each CDR3 protein, with no DNA. The sample data list 200,000 to 300,000 distinct CDR3 sequences. Germline V gene sequence: CDR1 KGHDR, CDR2 SFDVKD. The CDR3 runs to 14 residues. V and J are TRBV24-1 and TRBJ1-5. The sequenced material came from blood T cells: a sorted CD56 or NKG2C T cell subset, CD4+ or CD8+ T cells, or bulk PBMC T cells (not recorded which). This sequence originates from a man between 18 and 35 years old in good health. This chain's CDR3 is CATAGGEGNQPQHF.